This is a list of T cell receptor beta chains from one sample in a study of T cell changes during pregnancy in multiple sclerosis. TCRdb keeps only in-frame clones here, not all; method: immunoSEQ multiplex PCR. The sample comprises tens of thousands of clones, 92% of which are singletons, and about 2% rests with the top ten. Material: peripheral blood, obtained in the third trimester of pregnancy. Source of these receptors: a female donor in good health, enrolled as a control in a pregnancy study. Each CDR3 is given without its conserved first and last residue. Fields, in order: V gene, CDR3 protein.

V: TRBV7-3
CDR3: ASSLTPRVADTQY

V: TRBV29-1
CDR3: SVVSQGNTEAF

V: TRBV28
CDR3: ASRREGRGTPYNEQF

V: TRBV7-3
CDR3: ASSERGGDPGTEAF

V: TRBV19
CDR3: ASSMINRGNTEAF

V: TRBV19
CDR3: ASSILSGGSRTDTQY

V: TRBV7-2
CDR3: ASSRFLGTNTGELF

V: TRBV27
CDR3: ASSLRAGGVNEQY

V: TRBV6-4
CDR3: ASSDRTGGAGYT

V: TRBV28
CDR3: ASSTQGHEQY

V: TRBV11-3
CDR3: ASSLGAGDEAF

V: TRBV2
CDR3: ASSERLAGEQY

V: TRBV27
CDR3: ASSSSGTSSSYEQY

V: TRBV15
CDR3: ATSPPRGEQY

V: TRBV2
CDR3: ASSGGTSGADTQY

V: TRBV11-2
CDR3: ASSLGSGGHGELF

V: TRBV5-1
CDR3: ASSLADSSGGYNEQF

V: TRBV5-5
CDR3: ASSLNSEGPYEQY

V: TRBV7-9
CDR3: ASSLAASGGSRDTQY

V: TRBV7-9
CDR3: ASSPPPSGSTDTQY

V: TRBV18
CDR3: ASSPGGPANSGNTIY

V: TRBV13
CDR3: ASSLGQGRYGYT

V: TRBV28
CDR3: ASSSGGAWKTEAF

V: TRBV27
CDR3: ASIKEGIPYEQY

V: TRBV28
CDR3: ASSSSGDYGYT

V: TRBV18
CDR3: ASSPRDRPTEAF

V: TRBV30
CDR3: AWSVRSRTYEQY

V: TRBV7-2
CDR3: ASSSGSTNEKLF

V: TRBV7-9
CDR3: ASSLGDRGNSPLH

V: TRBV11-2
CDR3: ASSLLRHSGEDEKLF

V: TRBV7-3
CDR3: ASKETSATGELF

V: TRBV6-4
CDR3: ASSGNRDRGGEQY

V: TRBV2
CDR3: ASQATGNYGYT

V: TRBV25-1
CDR3: ATRLAGEETQY

V: TRBV4-1
CDR3: ASSQVLGFNEQY

V: TRBV6-5
CDR3: ASSYLAGVGETQY

V: TRBV20-1
CDR3: SRAGQGQAF

V: TRBV6-5
CDR3: ASSAGGMELF

V: TRBV5-1
CDR3: ASSFGGSADTQY

V: TRBV7-9
CDR3: ASSPEGDRGGYT

V: TRBV10-3
CDR3: AISADTGELF

V: TRBV7-9
CDR3: ASSPGVSYEQY

V: TRBV29-1
CDR3: SAAINPGRQETQY

V: TRBV19
CDR3: ASSTGTGGSETQY

V: TRBV28
CDR3: ASSFGGRGASTDTQY

V: TRBV5-6
CDR3: ASSSSGQPTSY

V: TRBV6-6
CDR3: ASTNRGLGADTQY

V: TRBV7-9
CDR3: ASSLKGAEQY

V: TRBV7-2
CDR3: ASSLEDSSYEQY

V: TRBV19
CDR3: ASSPGGEVYNEQF

V: TRBV2
CDR3: ASHGLDFVHEQY